The TCR beta chain described here comes from a study of blood T cell repertoires in COVID-19. Across the study: Samples of COVID-19 (acute and convalescent) were obtained from the United States, Italy and Spain. Nucleic acid was either cDNA or gDNA, and it came from T cells, B-cell-depleted T cells, or PBMCs.

The CDR3 is 16 amino acids. Trimming cost V 9 bases and J 0 bases; bases outside gene matches: 9. CDR1 is LNHDA, CDR2 SQIVND, per germline (reference sequence). How the authors handled the data: By means of reference gene primer amplification, nucleated cell counts were estimated. TCRdb keeps only in-frame clones here, not all; method: immunoSEQ multiplex PCR. Clone size and V and J calls were adopted from that table, with D and trimming inferred from the DNA. The sample yields 140,000 to 150,000 clones, approximately 90% seen once. Source material: peripheral blood. The rearrangement uses TRBV19 and TRBJ2-1; TRBD2 matches 9 bases. This receptor was identified in a human donor in a cohort sampled during active COVID-19. CDR3 nucleotide sequence: TGTGCCAGCCACTCCCAAGCGGGGGGCTCCTACAATGAGCAGTTCTTC. Its protein is CASHSQAGGSYNEQFF.